The source of this TCR beta chain is a study of T cell responses to AZD1222 COVID-19 vaccine (dated by TCRdb to 2020 to 2022). The study in broad terms: AZD1222 recipients given second doses at about 4 weeks or at about 12 weeks were pooled, since spike-specific TCR depth and breadth were not found to differ between the two schedules. Enrollment into the trials was organized by age into subgroups of 18-55, 56-69 and 70-plus years, and those subgroups contained roughly 140, 27 and 60 TCR-sequenced participants, respectively. TCR sequencing covered fewer than 250 trial participants: some 210 given two doses of AZD1222 and approximately 26 given two doses of MenACWY control vaccine. What the work shows at the level of the full study, not this receptor alone: Only a handful of AZD1222 recipients were SARS-CoV-2 seropositive at baseline, limiting conclusions about previously exposed vaccinees. A significant rise in spike-specific TCR breadth and depth was observed after two AZD1222 doses relative to day 0 and relative to MenACWY recipients. Because no day 14 peak-response samples were available, repertoires were characterized only after the peak T cell response. Participants were mostly white British and included more females than males, and it was suggested by the authors that clonal diversity may have been underestimated. Epitopes outside the regions mutated in the B.1.351 and B.1.1.7 variants were reportedly recognized by nearly half of the unique spike-specific TCRs. The 56-69-year group was small, and its depth increase did not reach significance, likely because of low power. Vaccine-associated CD4 TCRs spanned the whole spike protein, with dominant responses in regions 160-218 and 743-854.

The CDR3 regions of human TCRbeta chains were subjected to immunosequencing. The authors' analysis ran thus. TCRs in the repertoires were compared against a reference library of SARS-CoV-2-specific TCRs that had been generated with the MIRA antigen-specificity platform. Breadth was defined as the fraction of unique TCRs that were SARS-CoV-2-associated. Depth was defined as the fraction of total T cells that were SARS-CoV-2-associated. Using the MIRA data, every spike-specific TCR was mapped to the spike region that the TCR reacted to and assigned to either a CD4 or a CD8 class. Log10-transformed breadth and depth values were compared by one-way ANOVA with Sidak's multiple comparisons tests. Held by TCRdb, this immuneACCESS table contains in-frame sequences only and omits some clones. Under half of the omission traces to an unresolved V gene where checked; the cause of the rest is unknown. V and J calls and clone size are as listed in that table; D and trimming were resolved from the DNA. Counted in this sample were approximately 70,000 clones; roughly 82% of them appeared once. Less than 6.5% of the sample comes from the top ten.

The germline V gene (reference sequence) yields SGHNT for CDR1 and YYREEE for CDR2. V loses 2 bases of germline sequence and J loses 3 bases, and the interval between the two ends is 9 bases. The CDR3 runs 13 amino acids, cysteine and phenylalanine included. CDR3 DNA only is kept here, 39 bases in frame from base 1. The time point label, read with the paper, signifies: baseline before first vaccination. Vaccinee samples came from UK trials COV001 and COV002, including a single-blind randomized controlled phase 2/3 trial of AZD1222 (ChAdOx1 nCoV-19) in healthy adults. Trial participant PBMC samples were collected at day 0 and day 28 after the second dose for TCRbeta chain sequencing. On this clone: Its antigen remains undetermined. The record has no base qualities; no much larger clone is one base away.

The sequenced sample was peripheral blood, obtained on day 0 of AZD1222 vaccination. This TCR was sampled from an adult in good health. The chain employs TRBV5-4 and TRBJ2-7; no D gene call is confident. DNA sequence: TGTGCCAGCAGCTTTAACCCTATCTACGAGCAGTACTTC. This is translated as CASSFNPIYEQYF.